What follows are 14 T cell receptor beta chains derived from one specimen sequenced in a study of PD-L1 blockade in urothelial cancer. TCRdb's copy holds only in-frame clones and misses some; the assay was immunoSEQ multiplex PCR. The sample holds under 40,000 clones, roughly 82% seen once. The sample here was PBMCs, taken around atezolizumab (anti-PD-L1) treatment. These receptors originate from a man between 60 and 75 years old with urothelial cancer.

The V and J genes are TRBV10-3 and TRBJ2-5; D remains ambiguous. Per germline, CDR1 ENHRY and CDR2 SYGVKD. CDR3 length equals 13 residues. Trimming pared 11 bases from V and 2 bases from J, leaving 15 bases between. The CDR3 bases are TGTGCCTCTTCCTTGGCGGAGCAAGAGACCCAGTACTTC. The encoded protein is CASSLAEQETQYF.

This chain links TRBV30 with TRBJ2-5; D unclear. CDR3 length: 12 amino acids. The V end was cut by 3 bases, the J end by 4 bases, with 9 bases between. Germline V lookup: CDR1 GTSNPN, CDR2 SVGIG (reference sequence). The CDR3 spells CAWRGPRETQYF. Here the CDR3 DNA reads TGTGCCTGGAGGGGCCCCCGAGAGACCCAGTACTTC.

The chain uses TRBV4-3 and TRBJ2-3, with a weak D call TRBD2 (6 bases). CDR3 length: 15 amino acids. Germline-derived CDR1 and CDR2 are LGHNA and YSLEER. V lost 4 bases to trimming and J lost 1 base, with 12 bases between them. The CDR3 loop reads CASSPGTFRTDTQYF. CDR3 nucleotide sequence: TGCGCCAGCAGCCCCGGGACTTTTCGCACAGATACGCAGTATTTT.

The CDR3 DNA is TGTGCCAGCAGTTATCTAGCGGAGCAGTTCTTC. This codes for CASSYLAEQFF. V usage is TRBV6-6 and J usage is TRBJ2-1; a weak D match, TRBD2 (6 bases). V was pared by 3 bases and J by 10 bases, with 7 bases between. The CDR3 has 11 residues. Germline V gives CDR1 MNHNY, CDR2 SVGAGI (reference sequence).

V and J are TRBV5-1 and TRBJ2-1, with 15 nucleotides matching TRBD2. The CDR3 sequence is 17 residues long. The junction had 7 bases not matched to a gene; V was cut back by 3 bases and J by 6 bases. In germline, CDR1 is SGHRS, CDR2 YFSETQ. The CDR3 DNA sequence: TGCGCCAGCAGCTCTCGGACTAGCGGGGGGGCCTCCAATGAGCAGTTCTTC. Amino acid sequence: CASSSRTSGGASNEQFF.

The chain joins TRBV11-2 to TRBJ1-1; TRBD1 aligns across 9 bases. Germline CDR1 SGHAT, CDR2 FQNNGV. The ends lost 8 bases at V and 6 bases at J; junction bases unmatched: 7. The CDR3 runs to 13 residues. Written as DNA, the CDR3 is TGTGCCAGCCACAACAGGGGGCAGGCTGAAGCTTTCTTT. Translating gives CASHNRGQAEAFF. Looking up the rest from reference TRBV11-2 and TRBJ1-1 gives the full variable domain: EAGVAQSPRYKIIEKRQSVAFWCNPISGHATLYWYQQILGQGPKLLIQFQNNGVVDDSQLPKDRFSAERLKGVDSTLKIQPAKLEDSAVYLCASHNRGQAEAFFGQGTRLTVV.

V and J are TRBV30 and TRBJ1-1, with 10 bases matching TRBD1. The J segment lost 10 bases and the V segment lost 3 bases, leaving 11 bases of the junction unmatched. The CDR3 has 14 amino acids. The germline V gene encodes CDR1 GTSNPN and CDR2 SVGIG (reference sequence). The CDR3 nucleotides read TGTGCCTGGAGGGGACCCGGGACAGGGGCTCTAGCTTTCTTT. It yields the protein CAWRGPGTGALAFF.

The V call is TRBV9, the J call TRBJ1-1, with D uncertain. The CDR3 is made up of 14 amino acids. V was pared by 2 bases and J by 2 bases, with 10 bases between. Germline V gene sequence: CDR1 SGDLS, CDR2 YYNGEE. CDR3 amino acids: CASSVNLANTEAFF. The CDR3 DNA reads as TGTGCCAGCAGCGTCAACCTAGCAAACACTGAAGCTTTCTTT.

J is TRBJ1-5 and V is TRBV7-8, with TRBD1 matching 7 bases. V shed 1 base and J 6 bases; nucleotides not matched to a gene: 6. The CDR3 is 15 residues long. In germline, CDR1 is SGHVS, CDR2 FQNEAQ. The CDR3 here is CASSLGRGSGQPQHF. Here the CDR3 DNA reads TGTGCCAGCAGCTTAGGCAGGGGGAGCGGTCAGCCCCAGCATTTT.

The gene calls are TRBV10-2 and TRBJ1-1; D remains unclear. V was trimmed by 3 bases and J by 3 bases, leaving 14 bases between them. Germline V gives CDR1 WSHSY, CDR2 SAAADI. The CDR3 sequence is 15 residues long. In DNA, the CDR3 is TGCGCCAGCAGTGATTTGGAGGGCCAGGACACTGAAGCTTTCTTT. Its protein product is CASSDLEGQDTEAFF.

The chain employs TRBV5-1 and TRBJ1-2; D call uncertain. This CDR3 comprises 14 residues. Trimming removed 4 bases at V and 0 bases at J, with 10 bases between. Germline loops: CDR1 SGHRS, CDR2 YFSETQ. The CDR3: CASSPSGSNYGYTF. In nucleotides, the CDR3 is TGCGCCAGCAGCCCCTCAGGATCTAACTATGGCTACACCTTC.

The J gene is TRBJ2-1, the V gene TRBV11-2; 11 nucleotides line up with TRBD2. V trimming: 2 bases; J trimming: 0 bases; junction bases outside the gene matches: 0. CDR1 SGHAT and CDR2 FQNNGV come from the germline V gene. The CDR3 is made up of 16 amino acids. The CDR3 DNA reads TGTGCCAGCAGCTTAACTAGCGGGGGCTCCTACAATGAGCAGTTCTTC. Its protein product is CASSLTSGGSYNEQFF. Filled out from reference TRBV11-2 and TRBJ2-1, the complete variable domain reads EAGVAQSPRYKIIEKRQSVAFWCNPISGHATLYWYQQILGQGPKLLIQFQNNGVVDDSQLPKDRFSAERLKGVDSTLKIQPAKLEDSAVYLCASSLTSGGSYNEQFFGPGTRLTVL.

This clone was seen a single time. This chain uses TRBV4-1 with TRBJ2-1; TRBD2 matches at 14 bases. Trimming removed 2 bases from V and 6 bases from J; junction bases left unmatched: 6. The CDR3 is 17 residues long. The germline gives CDR1 MGHRA, CDR2 YSYEKL. The chain's CDR3 is CASSQLRLAGGVNEQFF. In DNA form, the CDR3 reads TGCGCCAGCAGCCAACTTCGACTAGCGGGAGGGGTCAATGAGCAGTTCTTC.

The chain combines TRBV20-1 with TRBJ2-5, with D possibly matching TRBD1 (5 bases). Germline-derived CDR1 and CDR2 are DFQATT and SNEGSKA (reference sequence). Deletions cut 8 bases from V and 5 bases from J, with 12 bases between. The CDR3 covers 11 residues. CDR3 in DNA: TGCAGTCGGCAGGGTGGGGAGACCCAGTACTTC. Translating gives CSRQGGETQYF.